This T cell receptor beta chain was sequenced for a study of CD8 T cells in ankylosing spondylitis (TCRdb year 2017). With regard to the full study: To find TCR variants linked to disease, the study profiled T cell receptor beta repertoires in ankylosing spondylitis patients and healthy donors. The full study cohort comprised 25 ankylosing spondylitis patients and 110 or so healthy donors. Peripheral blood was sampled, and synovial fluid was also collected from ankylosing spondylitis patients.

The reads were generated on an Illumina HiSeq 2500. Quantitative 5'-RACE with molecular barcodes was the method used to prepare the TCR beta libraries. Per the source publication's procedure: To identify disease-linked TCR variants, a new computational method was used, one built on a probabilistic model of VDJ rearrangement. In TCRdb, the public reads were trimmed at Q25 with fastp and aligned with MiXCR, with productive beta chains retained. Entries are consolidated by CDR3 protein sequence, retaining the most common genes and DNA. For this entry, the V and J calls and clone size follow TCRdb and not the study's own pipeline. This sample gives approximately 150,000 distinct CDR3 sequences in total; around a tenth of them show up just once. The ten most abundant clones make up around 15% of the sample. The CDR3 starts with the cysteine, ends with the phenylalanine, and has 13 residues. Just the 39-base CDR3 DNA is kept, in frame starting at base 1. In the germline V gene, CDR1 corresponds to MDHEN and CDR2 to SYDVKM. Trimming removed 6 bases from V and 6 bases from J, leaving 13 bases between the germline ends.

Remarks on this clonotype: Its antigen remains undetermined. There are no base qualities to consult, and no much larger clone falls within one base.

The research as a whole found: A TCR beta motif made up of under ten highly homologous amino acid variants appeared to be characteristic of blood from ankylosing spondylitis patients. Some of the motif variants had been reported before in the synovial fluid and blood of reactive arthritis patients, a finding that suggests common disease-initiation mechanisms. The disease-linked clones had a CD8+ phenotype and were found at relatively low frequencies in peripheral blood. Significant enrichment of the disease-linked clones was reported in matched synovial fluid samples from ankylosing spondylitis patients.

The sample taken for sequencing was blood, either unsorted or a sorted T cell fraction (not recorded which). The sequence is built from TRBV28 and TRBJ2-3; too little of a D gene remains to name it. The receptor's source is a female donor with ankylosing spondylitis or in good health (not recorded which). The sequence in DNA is TGTGCCAGCAGCCGTGCCCCGAGGGATACGCAGTATTTT. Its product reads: CASSRAPRDTQYF.